This TCR beta chain comes out of a study of T cells after somatic rescue of genetic block. Here immunoSEQ multiplex PCR was the method, and the copy in TCRdb shows in-frame clones only, minus some. The sample shows 110,000 or so clones, about 90% of them seen only once. The CDR3 contains 12 residues. J gave up 9 bases and V 4 bases, and 3 bases lay outside the gene matches. The germline CDR1 and CDR2 sequences are ENHRY and SYGVKD. The sequencing input was peripheral blood mononuclear cells (PBMCs). The TCR comes from a woman aged 18-30 years. The gene calls are TRBV10-3 and TRBJ2-1, with 7 bases identical to TRBD2. CDR3 in amino acids: CAISGREGEQFF. The CDR3 bases are TGTGCCATCAGTGGCAGGGAGGGTGAGCAGTTCTTC.